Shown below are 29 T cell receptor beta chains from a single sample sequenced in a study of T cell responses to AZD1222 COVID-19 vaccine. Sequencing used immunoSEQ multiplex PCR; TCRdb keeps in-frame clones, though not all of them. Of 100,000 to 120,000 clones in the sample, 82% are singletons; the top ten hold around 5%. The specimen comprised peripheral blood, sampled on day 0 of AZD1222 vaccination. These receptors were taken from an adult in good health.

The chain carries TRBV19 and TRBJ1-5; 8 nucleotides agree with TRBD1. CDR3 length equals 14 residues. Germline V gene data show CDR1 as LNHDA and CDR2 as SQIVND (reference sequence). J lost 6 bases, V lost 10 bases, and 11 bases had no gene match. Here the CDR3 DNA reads TGTGCCACTAAAGGGACAGGTCTTGGTCAGCCCCAGCATTTT. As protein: CATKGTGLGQPQHF.

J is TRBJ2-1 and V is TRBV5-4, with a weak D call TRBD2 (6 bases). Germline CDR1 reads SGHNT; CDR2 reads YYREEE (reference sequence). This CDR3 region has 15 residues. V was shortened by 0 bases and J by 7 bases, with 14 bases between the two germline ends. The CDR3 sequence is CASSLVLGLRNEQFF. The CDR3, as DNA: TGTGCCAGCAGCTTGGTACTCGGACTACGGAATGAGCAGTTCTTC.

The DNA of the CDR3 is TGCGCCAGCAGCCCCGCTGGCATGAACACTGAAGCTTTCTTT. Its translation is CASSPAGMNTEAFF. The chain joins TRBV4-1 to TRBJ1-1; D gene unclear. Germline V gene data show CDR1 as MGHRA and CDR2 as YSYEKL. The germline V and J ends were trimmed by 4 bases and 0 bases, with 9 bases remaining between them. The CDR3 is 14 residues long.

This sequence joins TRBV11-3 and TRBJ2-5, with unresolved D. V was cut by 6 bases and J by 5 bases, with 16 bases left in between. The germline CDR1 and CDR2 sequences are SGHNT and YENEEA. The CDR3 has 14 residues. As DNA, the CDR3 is TGTGCCAGCAGTCCACCTCTAATGAAGGAGACCCAGTACTTC. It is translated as CASSPPLMKETQYF.

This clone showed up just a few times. CDR3 sequence reads: CASSQSPGELFF. DNA of the CDR3: TGTGCCAGTAGCCAAAGTCCAGGGGAGCTGTTTTTT. This rearrangement joins TRBV19 to TRBJ2-2, with D unresolved. CDR1 and CDR2 from the germline V gene are LNHDA and SQIVND (reference sequence). The CDR3 totals 12 residues. V was shortened by 6 bases and J by 8 bases, with 10 bases between the two germline ends. The whole variable domain, filled in from reference TRBV19 and TRBJ2-2, reads DGGITQSPKYLFRKEGQNVTLSCEQNLNHDAMYWYRQDPGQGLRLIYYSQIVNDFQKGDIAEGYSVSREKKESFPLTVTSAQKNPTAFYLCASSQSPGELFFGEGSRLTVL.

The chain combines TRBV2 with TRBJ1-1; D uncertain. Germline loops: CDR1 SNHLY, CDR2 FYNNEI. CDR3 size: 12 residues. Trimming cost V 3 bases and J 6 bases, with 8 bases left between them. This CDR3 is CASSDEEAEAFF. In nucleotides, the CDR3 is TGTGCCAGCAGTGACGAGGAGGCTGAAGCTTTCTTT. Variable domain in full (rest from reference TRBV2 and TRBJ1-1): EPEVTQTPSHQVTQMGQEVILRCVPISNHLYFYWYRQILGQKVEFLVSFYNNEISEKSEIFDDQFSVERPDGSNFTLKIRSTKLEDSAMYFCASSDEEAEAFFGQGTRLTVV.

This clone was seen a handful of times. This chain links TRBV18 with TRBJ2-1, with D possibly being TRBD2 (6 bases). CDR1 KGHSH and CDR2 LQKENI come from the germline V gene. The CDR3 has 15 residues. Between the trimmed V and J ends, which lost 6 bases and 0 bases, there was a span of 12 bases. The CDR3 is CASSAGRSSYNEQFF. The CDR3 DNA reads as TGTGCCAGCTCTGCGGGACGGAGCTCCTACAATGAGCAGTTCTTC.

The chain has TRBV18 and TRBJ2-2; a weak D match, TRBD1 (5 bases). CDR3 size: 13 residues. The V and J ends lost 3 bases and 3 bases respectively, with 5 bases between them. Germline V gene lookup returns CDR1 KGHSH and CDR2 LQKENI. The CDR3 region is CASSPRDTGELFF. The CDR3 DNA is TGTGCCAGCTCACCCAGGGACACCGGGGAGCTGTTTTTT.

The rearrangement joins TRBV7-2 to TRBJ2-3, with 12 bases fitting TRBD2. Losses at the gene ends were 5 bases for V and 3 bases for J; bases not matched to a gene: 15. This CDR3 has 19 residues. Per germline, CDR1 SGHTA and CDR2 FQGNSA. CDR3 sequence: CASSTTSGGNLPGTDTQYF. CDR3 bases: TGTGCCAGCAGCACCACTAGCGGGGGGAACCTACCGGGTACAGATACGCAGTATTTT.

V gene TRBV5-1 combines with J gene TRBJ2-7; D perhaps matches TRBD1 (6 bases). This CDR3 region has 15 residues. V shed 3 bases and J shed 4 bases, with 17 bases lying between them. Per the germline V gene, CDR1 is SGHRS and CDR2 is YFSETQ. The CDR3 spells CASSSRGSGTYEQYF. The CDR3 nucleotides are TGCGCCAGCAGCTCCCGGGGCTCTGGGACATACGAGCAGTACTTC.

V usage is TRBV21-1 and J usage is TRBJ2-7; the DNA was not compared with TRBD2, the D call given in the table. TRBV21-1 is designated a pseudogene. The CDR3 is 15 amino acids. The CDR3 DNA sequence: TGTGCCAGCATGGGACTAGCGGACCTGAACTACGAGCAGTACTTC. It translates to CASMGLADLNYEQYF.

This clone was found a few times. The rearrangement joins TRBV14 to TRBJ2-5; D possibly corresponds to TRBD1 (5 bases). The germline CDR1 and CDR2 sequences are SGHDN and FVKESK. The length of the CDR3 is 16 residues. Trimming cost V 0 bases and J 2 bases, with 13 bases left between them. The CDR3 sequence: CASSQDMSRVQETQYF. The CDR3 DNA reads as TGTGCCAGCAGCCAAGATATGTCCAGGGTACAAGAGACCCAGTACTTC.

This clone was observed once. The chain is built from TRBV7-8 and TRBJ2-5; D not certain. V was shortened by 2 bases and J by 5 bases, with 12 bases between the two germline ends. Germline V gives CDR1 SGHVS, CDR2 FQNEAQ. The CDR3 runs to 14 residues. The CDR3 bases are TGTGCCAGCAGCTTATGGCAGGTGGGGGAGACCCAGTACTTC. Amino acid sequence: CASSLWQVGETQYF.

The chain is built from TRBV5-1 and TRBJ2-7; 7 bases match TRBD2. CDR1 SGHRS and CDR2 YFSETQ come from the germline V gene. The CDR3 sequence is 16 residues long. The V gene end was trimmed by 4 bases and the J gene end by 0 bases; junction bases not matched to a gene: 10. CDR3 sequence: CASSRTSGASSYEQYF. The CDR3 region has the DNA TGCGCCAGCAGCAGGACGAGCGGGGCAAGCTCCTACGAGCAGTACTTC.

CDR3 coding DNA: TGTGCCAGCAGCTTGGCGACCGGGCTTAGACTCTGGAATGAGCAGTTCTTC. Amino acid sequence: CASSLATGLRLWNEQFF. V usage is TRBV5-4 and J usage is TRBJ2-1; D gene uncertain. Germline CDR1 and CDR2: SGHNT and YYREEE (reference sequence). With 0 bases removed from V and 7 bases from J, the gap between germline ends came to 20 bases. This CDR3 has 17 amino acids.

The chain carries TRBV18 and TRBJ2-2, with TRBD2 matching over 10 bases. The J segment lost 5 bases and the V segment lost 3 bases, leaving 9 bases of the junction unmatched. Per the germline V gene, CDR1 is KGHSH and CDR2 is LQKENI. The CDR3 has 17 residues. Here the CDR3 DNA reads TGTGCCAGCTCACCTCTAGCGGGGGAGCCGGGGACCGGGGAGCTGTTTTTT. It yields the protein CASSPLAGEPGTGELFF.

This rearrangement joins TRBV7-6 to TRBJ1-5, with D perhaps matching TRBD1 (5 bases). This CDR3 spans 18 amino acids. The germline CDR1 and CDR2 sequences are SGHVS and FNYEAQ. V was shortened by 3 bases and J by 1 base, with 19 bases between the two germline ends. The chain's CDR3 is CASSFCREGLISNQPQHF. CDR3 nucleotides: TGTGCCAGCAGCTTTTGTAGAGAGGGGTTAATCAGCAATCAGCCCCAGCATTTT.

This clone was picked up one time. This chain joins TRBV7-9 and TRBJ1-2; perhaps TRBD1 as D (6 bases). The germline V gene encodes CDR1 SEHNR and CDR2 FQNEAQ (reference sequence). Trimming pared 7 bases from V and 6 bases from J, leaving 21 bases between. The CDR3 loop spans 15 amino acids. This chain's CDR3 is CASTNVLTGYDGYTF. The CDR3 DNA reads TGTGCCAGCACCAACGTGCTGACAGGTTACGATGGCTACACCTTC. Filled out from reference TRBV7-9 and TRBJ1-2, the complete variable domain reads DTGVSQNPRHKITKRGQNVTFRCDPISEHNRLYWYRQTLGQGPEFLTYFQNEAQLEKSRLLSDRFSAERPKGSFSTLEIQRTEQGDSAMYLCASTNVLTGYDGYTFGSGTRLTVV.

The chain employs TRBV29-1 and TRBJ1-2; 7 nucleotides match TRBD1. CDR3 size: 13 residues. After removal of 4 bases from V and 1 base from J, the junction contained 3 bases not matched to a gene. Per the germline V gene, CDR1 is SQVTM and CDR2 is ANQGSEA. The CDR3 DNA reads TGCAGCGTTGGAGGGGGCCTTAACTATGGCTACACCTTC. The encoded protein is CSVGGGLNYGYTF.

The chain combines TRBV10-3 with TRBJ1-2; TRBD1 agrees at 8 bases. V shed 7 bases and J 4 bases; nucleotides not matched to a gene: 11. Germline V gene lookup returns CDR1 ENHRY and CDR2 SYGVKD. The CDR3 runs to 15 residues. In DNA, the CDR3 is TGTGCCATCACCGACCCCAGGGGGCGCGGCTATGGCTACACCTTC. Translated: CAITDPRGRGYGYTF.

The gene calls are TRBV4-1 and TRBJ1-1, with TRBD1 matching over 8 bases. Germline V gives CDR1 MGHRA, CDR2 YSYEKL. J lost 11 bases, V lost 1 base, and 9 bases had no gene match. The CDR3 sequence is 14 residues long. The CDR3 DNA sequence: TGCGCCAGCAGCCAAGTCTTTTTGTGGACAGGGGCTTTCTTT. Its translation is CASSQVFLWTGAFF.

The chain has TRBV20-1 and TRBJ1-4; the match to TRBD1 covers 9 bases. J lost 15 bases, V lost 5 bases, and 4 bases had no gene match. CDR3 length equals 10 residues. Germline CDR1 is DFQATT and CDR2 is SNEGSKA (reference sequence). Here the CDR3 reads CSAERDRVFF. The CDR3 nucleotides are TGCAGTGCTGAACGGGACAGGGTGTTTTTT.

The CDR3 DNA sequence: TGTGCCAGCAGCCAAGACAGTACTTACACTGAAGCTTTCTTT. Translating gives CASSQDSTYTEAFF. The rearrangement uses TRBV6-6 and TRBJ1-1; TRBD1 might be the D (5 bases). CDR3 length: 14 amino acids. V was shortened by 6 bases and J by 3 bases, with 14 bases between the two germline ends. Germline loops: CDR1 MNHNY, CDR2 SVGAGI (reference sequence).

The CDR3 DNA sequence: TGTGCCAGCAGCCAAGAGTTTCGGGGGGACACTGAAGCTTTCTTT. It is translated as CASSQEFRGDTEAFF. The gene calls are TRBV3-1 (or the pseudogene TRBV3-2) and TRBJ1-1; TRBD1 is a possible D gene (5 bases). V lost 0 bases and J lost 3, with 11 bases in between. The CDR3 runs to 15 residues. The germline gives CDR1 LGHDT, CDR2 YNNKEL (reference sequence).

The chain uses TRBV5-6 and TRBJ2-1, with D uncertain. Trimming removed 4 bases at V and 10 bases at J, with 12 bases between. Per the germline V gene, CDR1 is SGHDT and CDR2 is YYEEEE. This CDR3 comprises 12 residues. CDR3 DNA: TGTGCCAGCAGCGCCCGGGTGAGGGAGCAGTTCTTC. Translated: CASSARVREQFF.

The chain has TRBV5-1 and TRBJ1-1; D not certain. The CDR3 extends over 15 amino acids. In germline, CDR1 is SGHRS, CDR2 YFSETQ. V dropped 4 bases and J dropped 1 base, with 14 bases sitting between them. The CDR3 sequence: CASSARGLGNTEAFF. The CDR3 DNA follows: TGCGCCAGCAGCGCCAGAGGACTGGGGAACACTGAAGCTTTCTTT.

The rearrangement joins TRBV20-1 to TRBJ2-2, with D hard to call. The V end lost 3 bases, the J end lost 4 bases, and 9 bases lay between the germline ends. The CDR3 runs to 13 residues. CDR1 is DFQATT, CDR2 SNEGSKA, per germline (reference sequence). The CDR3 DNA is TGCAGTGCTAGTGCCGGGTCCACCGGGGAGCTGTTTTTT. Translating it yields CSASAGSTGELFF.

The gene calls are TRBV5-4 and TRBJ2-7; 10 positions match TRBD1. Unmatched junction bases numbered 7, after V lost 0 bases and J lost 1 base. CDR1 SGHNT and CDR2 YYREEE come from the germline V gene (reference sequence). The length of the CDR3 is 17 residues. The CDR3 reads CASSLAGGQGFSYEQYF. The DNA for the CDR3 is TGTGCCAGCAGCTTGGCGGGGGGACAGGGGTTTTCCTACGAGCAGTACTTC.

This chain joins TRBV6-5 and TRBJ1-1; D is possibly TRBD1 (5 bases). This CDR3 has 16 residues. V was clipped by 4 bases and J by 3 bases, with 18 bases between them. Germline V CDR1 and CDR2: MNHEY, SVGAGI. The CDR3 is CASSSRRAARDTEAFF. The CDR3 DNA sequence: TGTGCCAGCAGTTCGCGTCGGGCGGCCAGGGACACTGAAGCTTTCTTT.